The present entry profiles one TCR beta chain with its context. Its antigen is as yet unknown. This sample is drawn from a study of cytomegalovirus exposure and HLA in healthy donors. This CDR3 is 14 amino acids long. Germline lookup yields CDR1 LNHNV and CDR2 YYDKDF (reference sequence). Trimming took 1 base from V and 3 from J, leaving 10 bases between them. Study findings and constraints: Researchers reported from a later analysis that most CMV-associated TCR beta chains appeared HLA-restricted. A later examination showed that TCR association rates differed by HLA locus, with DRB1 most and HLA-C fewest.

The PCR ran on 60 Vbeta and 13 Jbeta primers. Sequencing was performed with immunoSEQ multiplex PCR; in TCRdb, only in-frame clones are kept and a portion is missing. The repertoire has approximately 100,000 clones, about 80% of them found once; the top ten carry about 4.3%. V and J are TRBV15 and TRBJ2-7; no firm D call. The sequencing sample was made of PBMCs. This sequence was found in a man aged 35-49 years in good health and CMV-seronegative. The CDR3 loop reads CATSRAAANYEQYF. As DNA, the CDR3 is TGTGCCACCAGCAGAGCGGCGGCTAACTACGAGCAGTACTTC.